This entry describes one TCR beta chain. This record belongs to a study of blood T cell repertoires in COVID-19. Across the study: T cells, B-cell-depleted T cells, or PBMCs supplied cDNA or gDNA.

CDR3 length: 14 residues. The germline V gene has CDR1 LNHDA and CDR2 SQIVND (reference sequence). The V end was cut by 2 bases, the J end by 5 bases, with 12 bases between. The method was immunoSEQ multiplex PCR; TCRdb's version includes in-frame clones alone and lacks a portion of them. The profile shows tens of thousands of clones, roughly nine tenths of them singletons. Sequenced material: peripheral blood. The chain carries TRBV19 and TRBJ1-1; unclear D gene. This clonotype was sampled from a man aged 70 or older with acute or convalescent COVID-19. The CDR3 bases are TGTGCCAGTAGTATAACCGGATCGGGTACTGAAGCTTTCTTT. Translation: CASSITGSGTEAFF.